This TCR beta chain was identified during a study of T cell responses to AZD1222 COVID-19 vaccine. Study as a whole: Whether given at about 4 or about 12 weeks, second doses were pooled.

The CDR3 covers 15 residues. CDR1 LGHDT and CDR2 YNNKEL come from the germline V gene (reference sequence). Trimming left V 6 bases short and J 6 bases short, with 19 bases between. Regarding the study as a whole: Along spike, vaccine-associated CD4 TCRs were found throughout, with dominance at 160-218 and 743-854. White British ancestry dominated among donors, who included more females, and clonal diversity was possibly underestimated.

With respect to this clone: What it recognizes is unknown.

TCRdb's copy holds only in-frame clones and misses some; the assay was immunoSEQ multiplex PCR. The sample has roughly 110,000 clones; around 89% are singletons. Specimen: peripheral blood, collected on day 0 of AZD1222 vaccination. The genes are TRBV3-1 (or the pseudogene TRBV3-2) and TRBJ2-3, with no clear D. The source is an adult in good health. CDR3 DNA: TGTGCCAGCAGTGTTACACACAGACTCCCGGATACGCAGTATTTT. It encodes CASSVTHRLPDTQYF.